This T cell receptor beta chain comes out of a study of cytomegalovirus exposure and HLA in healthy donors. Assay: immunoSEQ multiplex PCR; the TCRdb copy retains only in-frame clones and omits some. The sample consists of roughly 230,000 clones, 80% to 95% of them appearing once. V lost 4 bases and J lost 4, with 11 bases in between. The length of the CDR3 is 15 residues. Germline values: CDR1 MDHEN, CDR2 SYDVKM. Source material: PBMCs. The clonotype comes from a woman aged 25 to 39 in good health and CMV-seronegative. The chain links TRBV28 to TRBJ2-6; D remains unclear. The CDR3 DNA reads TGTGCCAGCAGTTCACCAGGTACCGGGGCCAACGTCCTGACTTTC. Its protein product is CASSSPGTGANVLTF.